This record concerns one T cell receptor (beta chain) sequence. Antigen: not known. This specimen comes from a study of tissue T cells after allogeneic stem cell transplantation. Turning to the study itself: Pathologist review favored tissue samples showing histologically apparent lymphocytes. Study-wide points: Anatomically similar tissues had similar TCR repertoires within each patient. Only a limited share of tissue TCRs appeared in blood or spleen. Few T cell clones were shared across patients, but motif clusters showed tissue-specific shared signatures.

CDR1 and CDR2 from the germline V gene are LGHDT and YNNKEL (reference sequence). The ends were cut back, 3 bases at V and 1 base at J, with 9 bases in the middle. This CDR3 comprises 14 residues. TCRdb keeps only in-frame clones here, not all; method: immunoSEQ multiplex PCR. Of about 9,900 clones in the sample, roughly 50% were seen once. The clonotype comes from a female donor of 60 years or more with lung cancer. Sample: tissue from the jejunum, taken at autopsy. The chain recombines TRBV3-1 (or the pseudogene TRBV3-2) with TRBJ1-1; D not resolved. This CDR3 reads CASSHPRGNTEAFF. The CDR3 coding sequence is TGTGCCAGCAGCCATCCCCGGGGGAACACTGAAGCTTTCTTT.